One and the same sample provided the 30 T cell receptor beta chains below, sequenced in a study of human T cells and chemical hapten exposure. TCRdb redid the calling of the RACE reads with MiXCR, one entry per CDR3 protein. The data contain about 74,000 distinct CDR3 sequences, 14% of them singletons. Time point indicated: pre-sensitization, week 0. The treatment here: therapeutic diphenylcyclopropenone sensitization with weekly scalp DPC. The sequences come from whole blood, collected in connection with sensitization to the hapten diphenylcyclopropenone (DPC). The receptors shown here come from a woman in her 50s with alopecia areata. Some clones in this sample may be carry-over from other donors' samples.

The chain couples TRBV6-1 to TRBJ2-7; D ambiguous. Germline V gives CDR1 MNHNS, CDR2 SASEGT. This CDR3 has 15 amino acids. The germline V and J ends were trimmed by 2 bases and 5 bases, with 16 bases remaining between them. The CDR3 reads CASSEFLLSTDEQYF. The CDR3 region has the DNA TGTGCCAGCAGTGAATTCCTCTTGAGTACCGACGAGCAGTACTTC.

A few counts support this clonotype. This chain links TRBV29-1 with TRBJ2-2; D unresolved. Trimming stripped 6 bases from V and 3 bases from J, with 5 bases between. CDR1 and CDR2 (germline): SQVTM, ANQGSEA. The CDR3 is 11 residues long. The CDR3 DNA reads TGCAGCGTCGGATACACCGGGGAGCTGTTTTTT. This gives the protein CSVGYTGELFF.

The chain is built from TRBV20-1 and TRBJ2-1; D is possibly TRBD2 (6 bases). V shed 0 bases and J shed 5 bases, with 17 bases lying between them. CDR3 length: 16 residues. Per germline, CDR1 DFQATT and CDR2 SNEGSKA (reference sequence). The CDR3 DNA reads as TGCAGTGCTAGAGAGGGGGATCTAGCGAAACACAATGAGCAGTTCTTC. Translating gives CSAREGDLAKHNEQFF.

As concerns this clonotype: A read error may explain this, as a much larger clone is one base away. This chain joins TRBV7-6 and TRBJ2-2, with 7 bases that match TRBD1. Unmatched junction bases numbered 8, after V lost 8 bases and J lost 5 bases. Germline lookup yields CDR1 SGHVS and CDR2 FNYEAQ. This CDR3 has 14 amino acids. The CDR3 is CASGISRGTGELFF. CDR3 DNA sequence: TGTGCCAGCGGCATAAGCAGGGGGACCGGGGAGCTGTTTTTT.

CDR3 nucleotide sequence: TGTGCCAGCAGCCAGCGGACTAGCGGGAGCTACAATGAGCAGTTCTTC. Amino acids: CASSQRTSGSYNEQFF. The genes are TRBV11-3 and TRBJ2-1; 13 bases align to TRBD2. This CDR3 is built from 16 residues. J lost 3 bases, V lost 5 bases, and 4 bases had no gene match. The V gene's germline CDR1 is SGHNT and CDR2 YENEEA.

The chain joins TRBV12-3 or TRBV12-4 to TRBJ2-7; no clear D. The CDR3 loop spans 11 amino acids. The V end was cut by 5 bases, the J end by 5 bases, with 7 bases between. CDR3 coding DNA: TGTGCCAGCAGTGAGTTCGACGAGCAGTACTTC. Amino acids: CASSEFDEQYF.

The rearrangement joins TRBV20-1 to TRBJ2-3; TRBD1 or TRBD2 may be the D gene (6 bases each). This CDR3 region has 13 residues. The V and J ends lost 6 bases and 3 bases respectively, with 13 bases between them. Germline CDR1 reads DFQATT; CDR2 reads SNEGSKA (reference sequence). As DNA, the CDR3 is TGCAGTGCCCCCGGAGGGGGGACAGATACGCAGTATTTT. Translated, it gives CSAPGGGTDTQYF.

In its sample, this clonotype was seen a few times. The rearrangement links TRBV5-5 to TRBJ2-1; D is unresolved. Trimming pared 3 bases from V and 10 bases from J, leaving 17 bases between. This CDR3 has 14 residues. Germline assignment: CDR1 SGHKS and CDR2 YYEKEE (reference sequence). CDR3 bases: TGTGCCAGCAGCTGGGATCCTGGGCCCCAGGAGCAGTTCTTC. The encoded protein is CASSWDPGPQEQFF. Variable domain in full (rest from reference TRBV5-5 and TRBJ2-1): DAGVTQSPTHLIKTRGQQVTLRCSPISGHKSVSWYQQVLGQGPQFIFQYYEKEERGRGNFPDRFSARQFPNYSSELNVNALLLGDSALYLCASSWDPGPQEQFFGPGTRLTVL.

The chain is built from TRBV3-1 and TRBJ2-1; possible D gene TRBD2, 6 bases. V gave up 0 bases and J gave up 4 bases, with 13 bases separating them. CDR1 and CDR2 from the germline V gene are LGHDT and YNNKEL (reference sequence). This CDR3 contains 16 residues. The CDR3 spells CASSQDGRRVYNEQFF. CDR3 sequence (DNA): TGTGCCAGCAGCCAAGATGGGCGGAGGGTTTACAATGAGCAGTTCTTC.

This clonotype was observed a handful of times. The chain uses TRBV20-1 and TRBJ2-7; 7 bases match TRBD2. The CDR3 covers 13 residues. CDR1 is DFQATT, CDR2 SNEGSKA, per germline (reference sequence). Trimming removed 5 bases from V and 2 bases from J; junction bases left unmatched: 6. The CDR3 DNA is TGCAGTGCTGTGCCAGCGGGAACCTACGAGCAGTACTTC. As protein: CSAVPAGTYEQYF.

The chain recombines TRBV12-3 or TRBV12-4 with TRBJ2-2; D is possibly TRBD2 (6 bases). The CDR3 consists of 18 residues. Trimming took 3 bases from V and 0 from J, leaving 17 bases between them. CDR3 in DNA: TGTGCCAGCAGTTTGCGACGGAGGGGTATTACGAACACCGGGGAGCTGTTTTTT. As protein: CASSLRRRGITNTGELFF.

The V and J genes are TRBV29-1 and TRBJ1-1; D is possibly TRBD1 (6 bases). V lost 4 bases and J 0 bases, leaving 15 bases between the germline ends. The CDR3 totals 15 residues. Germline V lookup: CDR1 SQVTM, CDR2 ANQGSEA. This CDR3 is CSVGSQGRVNTEAFF. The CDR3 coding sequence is TGCAGCGTTGGCTCCCAGGGGCGGGTGAACACTGAAGCTTTCTTT. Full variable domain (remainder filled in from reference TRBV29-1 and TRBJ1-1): SAVISQKPSRDICQRGTSLTIQCQVDSQVTMMFWYRQQPGQSLTLIATANQGSEATYESGFVIDKFPISRPNLTFSTLTVSNMSPEDSSIYLCSVGSQGRVNTEAFFGQGTRLTVV.

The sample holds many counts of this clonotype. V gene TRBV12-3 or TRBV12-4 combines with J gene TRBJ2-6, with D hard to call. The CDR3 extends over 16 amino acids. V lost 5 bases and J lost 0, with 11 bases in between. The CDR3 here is CASSPDGISGANVLTF. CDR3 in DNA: TGTGCCAGCAGTCCCGATGGGATCTCTGGGGCCAACGTCCTGACTTTC.

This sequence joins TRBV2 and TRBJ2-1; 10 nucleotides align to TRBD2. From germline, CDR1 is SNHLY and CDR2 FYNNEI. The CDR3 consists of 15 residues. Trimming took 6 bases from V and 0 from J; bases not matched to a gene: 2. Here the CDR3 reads CASSASGSSYNEQFF. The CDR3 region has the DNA TGTGCCAGCAGCGCTAGCGGGAGCTCCTACAATGAGCAGTTCTTC.

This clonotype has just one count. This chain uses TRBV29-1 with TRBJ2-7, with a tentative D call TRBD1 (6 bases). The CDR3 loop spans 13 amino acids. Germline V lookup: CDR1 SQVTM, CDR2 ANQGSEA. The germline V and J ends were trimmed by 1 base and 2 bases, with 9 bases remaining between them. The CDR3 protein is CSVEVGQTYEQYF. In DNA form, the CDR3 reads TGCAGCGTTGAAGTTGGACAGACCTACGAGCAGTACTTC.

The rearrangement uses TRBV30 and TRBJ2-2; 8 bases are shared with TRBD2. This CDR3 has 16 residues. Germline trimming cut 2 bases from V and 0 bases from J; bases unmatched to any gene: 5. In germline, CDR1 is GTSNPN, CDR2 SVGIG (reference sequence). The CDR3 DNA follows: TGTGCCTGGAGTAAAGCGGGAGTCGCGAACACCGGGGAGCTGTTTTTT. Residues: CAWSKAGVANTGELFF.

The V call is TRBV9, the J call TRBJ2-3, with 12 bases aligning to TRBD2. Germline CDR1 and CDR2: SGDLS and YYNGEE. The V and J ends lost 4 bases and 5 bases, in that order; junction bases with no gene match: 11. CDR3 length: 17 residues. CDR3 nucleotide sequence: TGTGCCAGCAGCCCCTTGCCTCTAGCGGGAGGGCGAGATACGCAGTATTTT. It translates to CASSPLPLAGGRDTQYF.

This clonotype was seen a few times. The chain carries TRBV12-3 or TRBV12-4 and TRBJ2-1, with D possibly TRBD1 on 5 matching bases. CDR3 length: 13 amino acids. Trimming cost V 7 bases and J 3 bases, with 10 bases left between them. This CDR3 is CASIFDSYNEQFF. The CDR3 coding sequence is TGTGCCAGCATTTTCGACAGCTACAATGAGCAGTTCTTC.

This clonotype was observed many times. Here the CDR3 reads CASSYGPNQPQHF. CDR3 nucleotides: TGTGCCAGCAGCTACGGACCGAATCAGCCCCAGCATTTT. The rearrangement joins TRBV5-4 to TRBJ1-5, with D hard to call. The germline V and J ends were trimmed by 3 bases and 4 bases, with 8 bases remaining between them. Germline CDR1 and CDR2: SGHNT and YYREEE (reference sequence). This CDR3 has 13 amino acids.

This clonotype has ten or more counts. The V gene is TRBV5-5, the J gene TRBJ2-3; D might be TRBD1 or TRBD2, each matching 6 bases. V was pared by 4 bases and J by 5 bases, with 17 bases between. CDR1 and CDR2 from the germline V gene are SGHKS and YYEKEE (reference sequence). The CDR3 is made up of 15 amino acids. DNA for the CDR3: TGTGCCAGCAGCCGCCGGGACTCCAGGGGAGATACGCAGTATTTT. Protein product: CASSRRDSRGDTQYF.

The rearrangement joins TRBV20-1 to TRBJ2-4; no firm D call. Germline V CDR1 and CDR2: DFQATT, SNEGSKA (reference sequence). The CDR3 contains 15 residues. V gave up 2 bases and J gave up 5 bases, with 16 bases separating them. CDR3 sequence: CSARHPAAGENIQYF. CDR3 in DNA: TGCAGTGCTAGACATCCCGCGGCCGGTGAAAACATTCAGTACTTC.

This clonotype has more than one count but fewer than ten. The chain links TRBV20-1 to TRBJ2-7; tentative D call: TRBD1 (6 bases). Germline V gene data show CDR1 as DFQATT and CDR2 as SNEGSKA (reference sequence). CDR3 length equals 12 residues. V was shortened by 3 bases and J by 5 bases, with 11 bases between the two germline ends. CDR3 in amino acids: CSASAAGDEQYF. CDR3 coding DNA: TGCAGTGCTAGTGCCGCAGGGGACGAGCAGTACTTC.

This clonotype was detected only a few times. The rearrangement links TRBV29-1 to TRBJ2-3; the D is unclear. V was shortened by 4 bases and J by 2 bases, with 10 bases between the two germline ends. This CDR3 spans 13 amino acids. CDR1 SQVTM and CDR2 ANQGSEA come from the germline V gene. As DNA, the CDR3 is TGCAGCGTTGCCGCCGGCTCCACAGATACGCAGTATTTT. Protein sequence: CSVAAGSTDTQYF.

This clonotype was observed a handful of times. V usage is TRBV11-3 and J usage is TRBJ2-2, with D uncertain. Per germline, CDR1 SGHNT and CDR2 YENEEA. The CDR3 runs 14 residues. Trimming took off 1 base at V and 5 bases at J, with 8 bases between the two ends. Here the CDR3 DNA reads TGTGCCAGCAGCTTAGTCGGTTCGACCGGGGAGCTGTTTTTT. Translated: CASSLVGSTGELFF.

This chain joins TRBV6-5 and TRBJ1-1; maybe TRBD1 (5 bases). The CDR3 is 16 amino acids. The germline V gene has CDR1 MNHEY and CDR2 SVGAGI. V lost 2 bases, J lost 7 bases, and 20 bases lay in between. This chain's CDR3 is CASSYGQGDVFGEAFF. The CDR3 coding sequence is TGTGCCAGCAGTTACGGGCAGGGCGATGTTTTCGGTGAAGCTTTCTTT.

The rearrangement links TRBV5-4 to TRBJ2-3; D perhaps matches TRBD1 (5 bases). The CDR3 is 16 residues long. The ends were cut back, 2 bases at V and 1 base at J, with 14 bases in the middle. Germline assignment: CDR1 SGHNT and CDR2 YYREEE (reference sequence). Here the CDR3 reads CASSFGQGGRTDTQYF. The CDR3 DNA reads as TGTGCCAGCAGCTTCGGTCAGGGTGGTCGCACAGATACGCAGTATTTT.

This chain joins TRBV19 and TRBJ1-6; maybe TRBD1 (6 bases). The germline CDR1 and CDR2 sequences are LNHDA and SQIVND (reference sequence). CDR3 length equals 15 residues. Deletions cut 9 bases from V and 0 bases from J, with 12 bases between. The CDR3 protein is CASRTESSYNSPLHF. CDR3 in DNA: TGTGCCAGCCGGACAGAAAGCTCCTATAATTCACCCCTCCACTTT.

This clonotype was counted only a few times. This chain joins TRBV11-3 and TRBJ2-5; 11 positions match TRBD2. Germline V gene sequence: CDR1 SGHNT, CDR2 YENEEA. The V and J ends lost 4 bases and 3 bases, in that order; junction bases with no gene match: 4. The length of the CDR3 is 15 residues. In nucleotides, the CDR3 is TGTGCCAGCAGCTCGCAACTAGCGGGAGAAGAGACCCAGTACTTC. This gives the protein CASSSQLAGEETQYF.

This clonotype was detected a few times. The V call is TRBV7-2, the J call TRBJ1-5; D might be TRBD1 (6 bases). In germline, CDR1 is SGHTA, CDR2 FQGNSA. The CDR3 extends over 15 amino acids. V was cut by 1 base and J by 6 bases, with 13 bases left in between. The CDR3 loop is CASSLGDRMGQPQHF. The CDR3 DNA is TGTGCCAGCAGCTTAGGAGACAGGATGGGTCAGCCCCAGCATTTT.

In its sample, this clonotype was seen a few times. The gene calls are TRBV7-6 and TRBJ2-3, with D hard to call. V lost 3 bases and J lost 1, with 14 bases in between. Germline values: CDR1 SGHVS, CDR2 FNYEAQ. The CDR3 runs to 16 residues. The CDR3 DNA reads TGTGCCAGCAGCTTTCGGGCAAGACATGGCACAGATACGCAGTATTTT. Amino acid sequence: CASSFRARHGTDTQYF.